These 24 T cell receptor beta chains were all obtained from the same sample, sequenced in a study of T cell changes during pregnancy in multiple sclerosis. Clones were sequenced by immunoSEQ multiplex PCR, and TCRdb holds only the in-frame ones, with some missing. The sample lists around 39,000 clones, roughly 92% occurring once. Material: CD4+ T cells from peripheral blood mononuclear cells, obtained in the third trimester of pregnancy. These receptors were obtained from a female donor in good health, enrolled as a control in a pregnancy study.

DNA for the CDR3: TGCGCCAGCAGTCCTCAGGGAAACGAGCAGTACTTC. Protein: CASSPQGNEQYF. The chain employs TRBV5-1 and TRBJ2-7, with D possibly being TRBD1 (5 bases). The CDR3 covers 12 residues. Per germline, CDR1 SGHRS and CDR2 YFSETQ. Trimming removed 5 bases at V and 5 bases at J, with 11 bases between.

The chain is built from TRBV6-5 and TRBJ2-7, with D possibly being TRBD2 (6 bases). The germline V gene has CDR1 MNHEY and CDR2 SVGAGI. V lost 0 bases and J lost 4, with 13 bases in between. The CDR3 consists of 15 residues. In DNA, the CDR3 is TGTGCCAGCAGTTACTCGAGCTCAGGGACTTACGAGCAGTACTTC. Residues: CASSYSSSGTYEQYF.

The V gene is TRBV7-8, the J gene TRBJ1-1; TRBD1 aligns across 9 bases. V lost 6 bases to trimming and J lost 3 bases; unmatched junction nucleotides: 2. The CDR3 has 13 amino acids. Germline CDR1 SGHVS, CDR2 FQNEAQ. In DNA form, the CDR3 reads TGTGCCAGCAGATGGGACAGGGACACTGAAGCTTTCTTT. This encodes CASRWDRDTEAFF.

The chain has TRBV11-2 and TRBJ1-1, with TRBD1 as a possible D gene (5 bases). Trimming took 5 bases from V and 4 from J, leaving 20 bases between them. The CDR3 has 16 residues. Germline V gene sequence: CDR1 SGHAT, CDR2 FQNNGV. The CDR3: CASSLAGGGIATEAFF. In DNA form, the CDR3 reads TGTGCCAGCAGCCTAGCTGGGGGGGGTATCGCCACTGAAGCTTTCTTT.

This chain joins TRBV18 and TRBJ1-1; a weak D match, TRBD1 (5 bases). CDR1 is KGHSH, CDR2 LQKENI, per germline. CDR3 length equals 15 residues. V was pared by 4 bases and J by 2 bases, with 14 bases between. This CDR3 reads CASSLGQERNTEAFF. Here the CDR3 DNA reads TGTGCCAGCTCACTGGGGCAGGAAAGAAACACTGAAGCTTTCTTT.

J is TRBJ1-1 and V is TRBV29-1, with D possibly TRBD1 on 6 matching bases. The CDR3 is 13 amino acids. Germline CDR1 reads SQVTM; CDR2 reads ANQGSEA. The V gene lost 4 bases and the J gene lost 5 bases, with 14 bases spanning the gap. The CDR3 loop reads CSVVFGGLTEAFF. CDR3 sequence (DNA): TGCAGCGTTGTTTTTGGGGGCTTGACTGAAGCTTTCTTT.

The genes are TRBV4-2 and TRBJ2-4, with D possibly matching TRBD2 (6 bases). Trimming left V 0 bases short and J 1 base short, with 10 bases between. Germline-derived CDR1 and CDR2 are LGHNA and YNFKEQ. There are 16 residues in the CDR3. In DNA, the CDR3 is TGTGCCAGCAGCCAAGAGCCGGGGGAGGCCAAAAACATTCAGTACTTC. It yields the protein CASSQEPGEAKNIQYF.

CDR3 DNA sequence: TGTGCCAGCAGCCCTAGCGGTGGTAATGAAAAACTGTTTTTT. Its protein is CASSPSGGNEKLFF. J is TRBJ1-4 and V is TRBV9; no clear D. The CDR3 has 14 residues. V lost 4 bases and J 4 bases, leaving 11 bases between the germline ends. Germline V CDR1 and CDR2: SGDLS, YYNGEE.

This rearrangement joins TRBV5-5 to TRBJ2-7, with 11 bases lining up with TRBD2. The germline gives CDR1 SGHKS, CDR2 YYEKEE (reference sequence). V lost 1 base and J lost 4; bases outside the gene matches: 10. The CDR3 covers 17 residues. CDR3 DNA: TGTGCCAGCAGCTTGTCGGCTAGCGGGGGGTTTGCTTACGAGCAGTACTTC. This gives the protein CASSLSASGGFAYEQYF.

The V gene is TRBV28, the J gene TRBJ2-5, with D possibly being TRBD1 (6 bases). The CDR3 length is 12 residues. Looked up from germline, CDR1 is MDHEN and CDR2 is SYDVKM. Trimming stripped 11 bases from V and 3 bases from J, with 13 bases between. The CDR3 nucleotides are TGTGCCTCCTTAGGGGGAAAAGAGACCCAGTACTTC. Protein sequence: CASLGGKETQYF.

Only one count was recorded for this clone. The rearrangement links TRBV28 to TRBJ2-2, with unresolved D. The CDR3 is made up of 13 amino acids. The germline CDR1 and CDR2 sequences are MDHEN and SYDVKM. V lost 6 bases, J lost 2 bases, and 7 bases lay in between. The CDR3 region has the DNA TGTGCCAGCAGGCGGCCCAACACCGGGGAGCTGTTTTTT. Its protein product is CASRRPNTGELFF.

This sequence joins TRBV4-1 and TRBJ2-7; D call uncertain. Germline assignment: CDR1 MGHRA and CDR2 YSYEKL. The V and J ends lost 1 base and 3 bases respectively, with 22 bases between them. The CDR3 is 18 residues long. As DNA, the CDR3 is TGCGCCAGCAGCCAAGTTATTCAGAGACACCTTCTGGTCTACGAGCAGTACTTC. The encoded protein is CASSQVIQRHLLVYEQYF.

CDR3 DNA: TGTGCCAGCTCACCTGGGACAGGTATGAACACTGAAGCTTTCTTT. This encodes CASSPGTGMNTEAFF. This chain uses TRBV18 with TRBJ1-1; 8 bases map to TRBD1. CDR3 length: 15 amino acids. Germline V gives CDR1 KGHSH, CDR2 LQKENI. Germline trimming cut 3 bases from V and 0 bases from J; bases unmatched to any gene: 3.

The chain recombines TRBV27 with TRBJ2-1; 7 nucleotides line up with TRBD2. This CDR3 has 18 residues. The germline gives CDR1 MNHEY, CDR2 SMNVEV (reference sequence). V shed 1 base, J shed 9 bases, and the junction held 18 bases outside the gene matches. In DNA form, the CDR3 reads TGTGCCAGCAGTTTATACCCTCCGACTAGCCCTGGTGGCACTGAGCAGTTCTTC. Encoded protein: CASSLYPPTSPGGTEQFF.

The rearrangement links TRBV30 to TRBJ2-3; D possibly corresponds to TRBD2 (6 bases). Trimming cost V 0 bases and J 2 bases, with 15 bases left between them. The germline V gene encodes CDR1 GTSNPN and CDR2 SVGIG (reference sequence). The CDR3 runs to 16 residues. As DNA, the CDR3 is TGTGCCTGGAGTGTATTGGGCGGGGCTACCACAGATACGCAGTATTTT. Amino acid sequence: CAWSVLGGATTDTQYF.

The gene calls are TRBV9 and TRBJ1-6; 10 nucleotides line up with TRBD1. Germline CDR1 is SGDLS and CDR2 is YYNGEE. The CDR3 length is 15 residues. V lost 0 bases to trimming and J lost 7 bases; unmatched junction nucleotides: 1. For the CDR3, the DNA is TGTGCCAGCAGCGTAGGACAGGGGGCAAATTCACCCCTCCACTTT. This sequence encodes CASSVGQGANSPLHF. Full variable domain (rest looked up from reference TRBV9 and TRBJ1-6): DSGVTQTPKHLITATGQRVTLRCSPRSGDLSVYWYQQSLDQGLQFLIQYYNGEERAKGNILERFSAQQFPDLHSELNLSSLELGDSALYFCASSVGQGANSPLHFGNGTRLTVT.

The chain joins TRBV7-9 to TRBJ2-7; D might be TRBD1 (6 bases). The CDR3 is 12 residues long. Germline values: CDR1 SEHNR, CDR2 FQNEAQ (reference sequence). Trimming took off 1 base at V and 11 bases at J, with 12 bases between the two ends. CDR3 DNA: TGTGCCAGCAGCTTAGTTGACGGGACAAAGTACTTC. It yields the protein CASSLVDGTKYF.

The rearrangement links TRBV7-2 to TRBJ2-7, with D perhaps matching TRBD2 (7 bases). V was pared by 5 bases and J by 4 bases, with 18 bases between. The CDR3 totals 15 residues. Germline assignment: CDR1 SGHTA and CDR2 FQGNSA. The CDR3 DNA follows: TGTGCCAGCAGCACTAGCGTAGGGGGAATGTACGAGCAGTACTTC. It is translated as CASSTSVGGMYEQYF.

The table lists this clone with a few counts. The chain carries TRBV29-1 and TRBJ1-1; TRBD1 aligns across 7 bases. The V gene's germline CDR1 is SQVTM and CDR2 ANQGSEA. This CDR3 spans 17 amino acids. With 2 bases clipped from V and 1 base from J, the junction kept 13 bases outside the gene matches. This CDR3 is CSVESIPGRGRNTEAFF. The CDR3 DNA reads TGCAGCGTTGAATCAATCCCCGGCAGGGGGAGGAACACTGAAGCTTTCTTT.

The gene calls are TRBV29-1 and TRBJ1-1, with unresolved D. Trimming pared 1 base from V and 1 base from J, leaving 10 bases between. Germline assignment: CDR1 SQVTM and CDR2 ANQGSEA. The length of the CDR3 is 14 residues. The CDR3 DNA follows: TGCAGCGTTGAAGTGCGGAAACAGAACACTGAAGCTTTCTTT. Protein product: CSVEVRKQNTEAFF. The whole variable domain, remainder taken from reference TRBV29-1 and TRBJ1-1, is SAVISQKPSRDICQRGTSLTIQCQVDSQVTMMFWYRQQPGQSLTLIATANQGSEATYESGFVIDKFPISRPNLTFSTLTVSNMSPEDSSIYLCSVEVRKQNTEAFFGQGTRLTVV.

The chain links TRBV14 to TRBJ2-2; 7 bases agree with TRBD1. The CDR3 has 17 amino acids. Germline V gene data show CDR1 as SGHDN and CDR2 as FVKESK. J gave up 7 bases and V 6 bases, and 17 bases lay outside the gene matches. The CDR3 DNA is TGTGCCAGCAGTCCCTTAGACAGGGCCAAGGGAATCGGGGAGCTGTTTTTT. Translation: CASSPLDRAKGIGELFF.

This clone has just one count. The chain carries TRBV20-1 and TRBJ1-2, with 7 bases matching TRBD1. Germline V CDR1 and CDR2: DFQATT, SNEGSKA (reference sequence). Unmatched junction bases numbered 5, after V lost 5 bases and J lost 8 bases. The CDR3 extends over 11 amino acids. The CDR3 DNA follows: TGCAGTGCTGGGACAGTTGGGGGCTACACCTTC. Encoded protein: CSAGTVGGYTF.

The chain combines TRBV9 with TRBJ1-6, with 8 bases lining up with TRBD1. CDR3 length: 15 amino acids. Per the germline V gene, CDR1 is SGDLS and CDR2 is YYNGEE. V lost 4 bases to trimming and J lost 5 bases; unmatched junction nucleotides: 5. CDR3 in amino acids: CASSLGQGNNSPLHF. The CDR3 DNA reads as TGTGCCAGCAGCCTAGGACAGGGAAATAATTCACCCCTCCACTTT.

This rearrangement joins TRBV5-4 to TRBJ2-3, with 7 positions matching TRBD2. V gave up 3 bases and J gave up 6 bases; unmatched junction bases: 16. CDR1 SGHNT and CDR2 YYREEE come from the germline V gene (reference sequence). This CDR3 has 17 amino acids. This CDR3 reads CASSSAGRRSLGDTQYF. CDR3 nucleotides: TGTGCCAGCAGCTCGGCCGGGAGGCGAAGCCTGGGTGATACGCAGTATTTT.